Included here is one T cell receptor (beta chain) sequence, with context. Antigen specificity is unknown. The sample carries other DNA sequences with the same CDR3. These data are taken from a study of Ad26.COV2.S vaccination and SARS-CoV-2 variants. The study's findings and limits: People given the vaccine had a wider spike-specific TCR breadth than placebo recipients did. Spike-specific CD8+ and CD4+ T cell responses reportedly showed substantial breadth after vaccination.

TCRdb's copy holds only in-frame clones and misses some; the assay was immunoSEQ multiplex PCR. The sample holds around 350,000 clones, about 91% seen once. The sequencing here drew on peripheral blood, taken after recovery from COVID-19. This receptor was identified in a human donor who had recovered from COVID-19.

In DNA form, the CDR3 reads TGTGCCAGCAGTTACTCCCTCAATCAGCCCCAGCATTTT. This gives the protein CASSYSLNQPQHF. The J gene is TRBJ1-5, the V gene TRBV6-5; D is ambiguous. Trimming shortened V by 0 bases and J by 3 bases, and 3 bases separated the two germline ends. Germline V gives CDR1 MNHEY, CDR2 SVGAGI. The CDR3 runs 13 residues.